This T cell receptor (beta chain) was sequenced for a study of cytomegalovirus exposure and HLA in healthy donors. On the study more broadly: A prior analysis found 117 million unique TCR beta sequences from around 200 million T cells.

CDR3 size: 16 residues. V lost 4 bases and J lost 8, with 20 bases in between. CDR1 and CDR2 (germline): SNHLY, FYNNEI. Primers for the PCR totalled 60 Vbeta and 13 Jbeta. The protocol was immunoSEQ multiplex PCR, while the TCRdb copy is restricted to in-frame clones and leaves out a portion. The sample totals over 110,000 clones. The clonotype comes from a male donor in good health and CMV-seronegative. The rearrangement uses TRBV2 and TRBJ1-4; D unresolved. Sequenced material: PBMCs. The CDR3 DNA reads TGTGCCAGCAGTGCCCTCGGTGGCCCGAGGAGGGAAAAACTGTTTTTT. Translated: CASSALGGPRREKLFF.